This TCR beta chain was documented in a study of blood T cells in healthy people across ages. PCR was performed a second time for roughly 6 to 12 cycles using a sample-barcoded 5' primer and a J-beta primer mix. One entry per CDR3 protein, called by TCRdb with MiXCR from the 5' RACE reads. Of roughly 2 million distinct CDR3 sequences listed, roughly 52% were seen once; the top ten hold roughly 2%. The TCR originated in a woman aged 40 to 50 in good health. Material: blood.

DNA of the CDR3: TGTGCCACGGTCATCAAGAGGGACAGCTCCTACAATGAGCAGTTCTTC. Translation: CATVIKRDSSYNEQFF. This rearrangement joins TRBV24-1 to TRBJ2-1, with 7 bases aligning to TRBD1. Germline V lookup: CDR1 KGHDR, CDR2 SFDVKD. CDR3 length: 16 amino acids. V was clipped by 10 bases and J by 0 bases; unmatched bases: 11.